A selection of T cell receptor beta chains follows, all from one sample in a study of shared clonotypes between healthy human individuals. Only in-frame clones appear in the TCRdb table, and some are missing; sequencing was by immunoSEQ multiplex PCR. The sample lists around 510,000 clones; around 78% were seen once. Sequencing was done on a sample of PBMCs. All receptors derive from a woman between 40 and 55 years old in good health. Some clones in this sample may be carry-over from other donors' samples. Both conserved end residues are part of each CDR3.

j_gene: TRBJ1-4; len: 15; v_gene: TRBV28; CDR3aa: CASSSGQATNEKLFF
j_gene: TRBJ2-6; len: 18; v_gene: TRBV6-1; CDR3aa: CASSERDRGIPGANVLTF
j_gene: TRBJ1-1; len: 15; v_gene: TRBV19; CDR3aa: CASSSSRAGPTEAFF
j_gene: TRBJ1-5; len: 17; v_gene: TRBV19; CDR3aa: CASSTGTVGYSNQPQHF
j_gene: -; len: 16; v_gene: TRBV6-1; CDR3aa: CASSERWGQVSYEQYF
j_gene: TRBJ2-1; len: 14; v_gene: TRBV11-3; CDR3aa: CASSLGLPGDEQFF
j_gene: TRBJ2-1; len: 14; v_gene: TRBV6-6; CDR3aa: CASSPRSSYNEQFF
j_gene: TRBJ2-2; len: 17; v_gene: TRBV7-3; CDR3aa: CASSPNPGRLNTGELFF
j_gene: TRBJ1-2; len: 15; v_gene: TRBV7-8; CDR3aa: CASRAPGPGMGGYTF
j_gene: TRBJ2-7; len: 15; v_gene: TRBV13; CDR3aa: CATLDSQDQTYEQYF
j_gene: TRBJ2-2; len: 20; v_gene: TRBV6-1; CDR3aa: CASSDRQGGTGHTNTGELFF
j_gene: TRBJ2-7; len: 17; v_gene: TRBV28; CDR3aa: CASSDPGAREGHYEQYF
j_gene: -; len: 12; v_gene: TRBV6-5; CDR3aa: CASSTSGYEQYF
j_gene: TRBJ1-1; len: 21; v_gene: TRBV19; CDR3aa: CASSPSRLGGGESSPNTEAFF
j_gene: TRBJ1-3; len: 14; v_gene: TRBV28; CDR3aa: CASSLFAGHNTIYF
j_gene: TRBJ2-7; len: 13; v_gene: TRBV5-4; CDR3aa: CASSLDKGYEQYF
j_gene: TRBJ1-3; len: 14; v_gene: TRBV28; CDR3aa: CASTQRDSGNTIYF
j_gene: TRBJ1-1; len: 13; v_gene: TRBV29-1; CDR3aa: CSVDTGQRIGAFF
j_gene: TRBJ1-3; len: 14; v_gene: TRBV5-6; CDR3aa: CASSFRGPGNTIYF
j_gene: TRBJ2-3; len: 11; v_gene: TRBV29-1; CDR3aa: CSAGTHEEQYF
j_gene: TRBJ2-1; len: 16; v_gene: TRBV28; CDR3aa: CASAPFAGLSYNEQFF
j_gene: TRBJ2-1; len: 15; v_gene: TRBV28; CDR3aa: CASSRLAGGRNEQFF
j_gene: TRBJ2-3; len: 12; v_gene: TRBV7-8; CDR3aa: CASSLYPDTQYF
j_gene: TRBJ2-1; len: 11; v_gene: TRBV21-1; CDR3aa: CASNIVGEQFF
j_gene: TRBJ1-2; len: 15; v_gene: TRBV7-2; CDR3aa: CASAPRAGPSYGYTF
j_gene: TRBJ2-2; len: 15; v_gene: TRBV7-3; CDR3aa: CASSLTRENTGELFF